This T cell receptor (beta chain) was found in a study of blood T cell repertoires in COVID-19. The CDR3 loop spans 15 amino acids. Germline V gene lookup returns CDR1 MDHEN and CDR2 SYDVKM. After removal of 7 bases from V and 0 bases from J, the junction contained 5 bases not matched to a gene. This clone was counted a single time. No more than 2 weeks before study entry, exposed participants had met a case of COVID-19. In the authors' workflow: Scientists estimated how many nucleated cells there were by amplifying reference gene primers. Produced via immunoSEQ multiplex PCR; TCRdb's table is partial and in-frame only. V, J and clone size are taken as reported in that table, and D and trimming were inferred from the DNA itself. The sample carries hundreds of thousands of clones, approximately 90% recorded once.

Sequenced: PBMCs or T cells enriched from blood (not recorded which). The origin of this receptor is a woman aged 18-29 years who had been exposed to COVID-19. The V gene is TRBV28, the J gene TRBJ1-4; TRBD1 matches 7 bases. Here the CDR3 DNA reads TGTGCCAGCACTCCAGGGGGGACAACTAATGAAAAACTGTTTTTT. It is translated as CASTPGGTTNEKLFF.